This T cell receptor beta chain was profiled in a study of T-cell reconstitution after alpha-beta-depleted transplantation in children. Whole-study results and caveats: Day-60 TCRbeta diversity that was high in some patients was derived from surviving recipient T cells and thymic progenitors. Diversity and T-cell counts at one year after transplant derived mostly from new T cells. Reportedly, only several hundred clones from non-depleted graft cells drove alpha-beta T-cell counts at about two months.

The TCRbeta library was prepared with unique molecular identifiers. Via MiXCR, TCRdb re-called the PCR reads, giving one row per CDR3 protein. In the table there are fewer than 750,000 distinct CDR3 sequences, 25% to 30% of which are singletons. The CDR3 contains 15 residues. The trim removed 1 base at V and 5 bases at J, leaving 6 bases unmatched. Germline lookup yields CDR1 DFQATT and CDR2 SNEGSKA (reference sequence). In regard to this clonotype: The antigen remains undetermined.

The sequencing used PBMCs, collected before TCRalphabeta/CD19-depleted stem cell transplant. The chain employs TRBV20-1 and TRBJ2-5; TRBD1 matches 11 bases. The receptor comes from a boy in the first two years of life with Wiskott-Aldrich syndrome, due to receive a stem cell transplant. In DNA form, the CDR3 reads TGCAGTGCTAGAGGGACAGGGGGCGCGGGGGAGACCCAGTACTTC. Translating gives CSARGTGGAGETQYF.